This is a list of T cell receptor beta chains from one sample in a study of cytomegalovirus exposure and HLA in healthy donors. TCRdb keeps only in-frame clones here, not all; method: immunoSEQ multiplex PCR. This table holds approximately 130,000 clones, about 80% found once. The sequencing sample was made of PBMCs. The source is a woman between 18 and 30 years old in good health and CMV-seronegative. The CDR3 runs from the conserved cysteine through the conserved F or W. D genes are given only for firm matches. Only part of the rows carry a size: once, few, many, or a class if the clone is expanded.

>-|TRBJ2-7|TRBV9|-
CASSPRTQTYEQYF
TGTGCCAGCAGCCCTAGGACACAAACCTACGAGCAGTACTTC
>-|TRBJ2-1|TRBV7-9|-
CASSFYRAYNEQFF
TGTGCCAGCAGCTTCTACAGGGCCTACAATGAGCAGTTCTTC
>-|TRBJ2-7|TRBV1|-
CTSSQVTGQGMSSCEQYF
TGCACCAGCAGCCAAGTAACGGGACAGGGGATGAGCTCCTGCGAGCAGTACTTC
>-|TRBJ2-5|TRBV27|TRBD2
CASSLPRTSGGPPPRETQYF
TGTGCCAGCAGTTTACCCCGGACTAGCGGGGGCCCGCCCCCGCGGGAGACCCAGTACTTC
>-|TRBJ2-2|TRBV7-2|TRBD1
CASSPGTANTGELFF
TGTGCCAGCAGCCCCGGGACAGCCAACACCGGGGAGCTGTTTTTT
>-|TRBJ1-3|TRBV5-1|-
CASSLGWFSESSGNTIYF
TGCGCCAGCAGCTTGGGTTGGTTCAGTGAAAGCTCTGGAAACACCATATATTTT
>-|TRBJ1-2|TRBV4-3|-
CASSQDEGDIYGYTF
TGCGCCAGCAGCCAAGATGAGGGGGACATCTATGGCTACACCTTC
>-|TRBJ2-1|TRBV10-2|TRBD1
CASSGTGGAGEQFF
TGCGCCAGCAGCGGGACAGGGGGCGCGGGTGAGCAGTTCTTC
>-|TRBJ1-1|TRBV5-4|TRBD1
CASSPTQGANTEAFF
TGTGCCAGCAGCCCTACACAGGGGGCAAACACTGAAGCTTTCTTT
>-|TRBJ1-1|TRBV7-2|-
CASSSQLGQGTEAFF
TGTGCCAGCAGCTCTCAACTAGGCCAGGGGACTGAAGCTTTCTTT
>once|TRBJ1-4|TRBV11-2|-
CASSRRQANEKLFF
TGTGCCAGCAGCCGCCGACAGGCGAATGAAAAACTGTTTTTT
>-|TRBJ2-7|TRBV2|-
CASNGQRNSYEQYF
TGTGCCAGCAATGGACAGCGGAACTCCTACGAGCAGTACTTC
>once|TRBJ1-2|TRBV7-3|TRBD1
CASSLTAGTGYTGYTF
TGTGCCAGCAGCTTAACGGCCGGGACAGGGTATACTGGCTACACCTTC
>-|TRBJ1-5|TRBV10-2|-
CASTFSVGNQPQHF
TGCGCCAGCACCTTCTCGGTCGGCAATCAGCCCCAGCATTTT
>-|TRBJ1-2|TRBV27|-
CASSLFIGRGYTF
TGTGCCAGCAGTCTGTTTATTGGGCGTGGCTACACCTTC
>once|TRBJ1-6|TRBV7-2|TRBD1
CASSLVARGHLGSPLHF
TGTGCCAGCAGCTTAGTTGCCAGGGGGCATCTTGGTTCACCCCTCCACTTT
>-|TRBJ2-5|TRBV7-7|-
CASSLGGGVGETQYF
TGTGCCAGCAGCCTCGGCGGAGGGGTGGGGGAGACCCAGTACTTC
>-|TRBJ1-2|TRBV19|-
CASSIDWTVYGYTF
TGTGCCAGTAGTATAGATTGGACAGTCTATGGCTACACCTTC
>few|TRBJ1-5|TRBV9|-
CASSAPGKENQPQHF
TGTGCCAGCAGCGCCCCCGGGAAGGAGAATCAGCCCCAGCATTTT
>-|TRBJ2-7|TRBV5-1|-
CASSSPFDGTLTYEQYF
TGCGCCAGCAGCTCTCCTTTTGATGGGACACTTACCTACGAGCAGTACTTC
>-|TRBJ2-5|TRBV5-1|TRBD1
CASSFKQGSLGTQYF
TGCGCCAGCAGCTTCAAACAGGGGTCGTTGGGGACCCAGTACTTC
>-|TRBJ1-1|TRBV7-9|-
CASSLGPTGNTEAFF
TGTGCCAGCAGCTTAGGTCCGACAGGGAACACTGAAGCTTTCTTT
>-|TRBJ2-2|TRBV19|-
CASSSSGTPRLQLFF
TGTGCCAGTAGTTCCTCGGGGACTCCAAGACTCCAGCTGTTTTTT
>-|TRBJ2-7|TRBV5-1|TRBD1
CASSLGTGNSYEQYF
TGCGCCAGCAGCTTAGGGACAGGCAACTCCTACGAGCAGTACTTC
>-|TRBJ2-1|TRBV5-4|-
CASSLGGSVHNEQFF
TGTGCCAGCAGCTTGGGGGGCTCGGTGCACAATGAGCAGTTCTTC